A selection of T cell receptor beta chains follows, all from one sample in a study of blood T cell repertoires in COVID-19. TCRdb keeps only in-frame clones here, not all; method: immunoSEQ multiplex PCR. The sample holds under 50,000 clones, roughly 90% seen once. Sequencing was done on a sample of peripheral blood. These TCRs come from a human donor in a cohort sampled during active COVID-19. CDR3s include the opening cysteine and the closing phenylalanine or tryptophan. The D gene is left open where the match is weak. Clone size is stated in some rows and not others, as once, few, many or a class when expanded.

V gene	D gene	J gene	clone size	CDR3 DNA	CDR3 protein
TRBV6-5	.	TRBJ1-5	.	TGTGCCAGCAGTTACTCCTCCCGGGGGAAGGGGCAGCCCCAGCATTTT	CASSYSSRGKGQPQHF
TRBV11-1	TRBD1	TRBJ1-3	.	TGTGCCAGCAGCTGGAGGACAGGGGGAGGAAACACCATATATTTT	CASSWRTGGGNTIYF
TRBV4-3	.	TRBJ2-7	.	TGCGCCAGCAGCCGGACAGCTTCTAACGAGCAGTACTTC	CASSRTASNEQYF
TRBV23-1	.	TRBJ1-5	.	TGCGCCAGCAGTCGAGGAAGGCAAAGCAATCAGCCCCAGCATTTT	CASSRGRQSNQPQHF
TRBV6-2/TRBV6-3	.	TRBJ2-1	.	TGTGCCAGCAGTTACTCGAGGGGGCTAGCGGGTCAAACTGAGCAGTTCTTC	CASSYSRGLAGQTEQFF
TRBV5-1	.	TRBJ2-3	once	TGCGCCAGCCGTACAGGGTGGAGCACAGATACGCAGTATTTT	CASRTGWSTDTQYF
TRBV6-6	.	TRBJ2-7	.	TGTGCCAGCAGCCCTCAGGGGTTTGGCACCGAGCAGTACTTC	CASSPQGFGTEQYF
TRBV5-1	TRBD1	TRBJ1-6	.	TGCGCCAGCAGCTTGGCCGTGACAGGGGGTTCACCCCTCCACTTT	CASSLAVTGGSPLHF
TRBV24-1	.	TRBJ2-7	once	TGTGCCACCAGTGATCAGCGGACGATCTCCTACGAGCAGTACTTC	CATSDQRTISYEQYF
TRBV2	.	TRBJ1-3	once	TGTGCCAGCAAGGTCGGGGGTGGCGGAAACACCATATATTTT	CASKVGGGGNTIYF
TRBV4-1	.	TRBJ2-7	.	TGCGCCAGCAGCCAGGCTCGACAGTACGAGCAGTACTTC	CASSQARQYEQYF
TRBV3-1/TRBV3-2	TRBD1	TRBJ1-2	.	TGTGCCAGCAGCCTTGGGACAGGATACTCTATGATCGGCTACACCTTC	CASSLGTGYSMIGYTF
TRBV7-2	.	TRBJ1-5	.	TGTGCCAGCAGCTTAGACAGGGATGGCAATCAGCCCCAGCATTTT	CASSLDRDGNQPQHF
TRBV5-6	TRBD1	TRBJ1-2	.	TGTGCCAGCAGCTCTGACAGGGGCGCCTATGGCTACACCTTC	CASSSDRGAYGYTF